What follows are 25 T cell receptor beta chains derived from one specimen sequenced in a study of blood T cell repertoires in COVID-19. Profiling relied on immunoSEQ multiplex PCR, and the TCRdb table lists in-frame clones only, not all of them. This sample carries fewer than 150,000 clones, around 85% of them seen once, and the ten largest clones take about 13%. Sample: peripheral blood. The source of these receptors is a human donor in a cohort sampled during active COVID-19.

The V and J genes are TRBV7-9 and TRBJ2-1, with TRBD2 matching over 12 bases. This CDR3 is built from 14 residues. The junction had 3 bases not matched to a gene; V was cut back by 8 bases and J by 4 bases. Per germline, CDR1 SEHNR and CDR2 FQNEAQ (reference sequence). The CDR3 reads CASGLAGGYNEQFF. In DNA form, the CDR3 reads TGTGCCAGCGGGCTAGCGGGGGGGTACAATGAGCAGTTCTTC. The entire variable domain, with the rest obtained from reference TRBV7-9 and TRBJ2-1, is as follows: DTGVSQNPRHKITKRGQNVTFRCDPISEHNRLYWYRQTLGQGPEFLTYFQNEAQLEKSRLLSDRFSAERPKGSFSTLEIQRTEQGDSAMYLCASGLAGGYNEQFFGPGTRLTVL.

The table lists this clone with many counts. This rearrangement joins TRBV6-6 to TRBJ1-5; 10 bases line up with TRBD1. Germline V gene lookup returns CDR1 MNHNY and CDR2 SVGAGI (reference sequence). There are 16 residues in the CDR3. With 7 bases clipped from V and 7 bases from J, the junction kept 13 bases outside the gene matches. CDR3 residues: CASNPPGQGEGQPQHF. The CDR3 coding sequence is TGTGCCAGCAACCCCCCCGGACAGGGGGAAGGACAGCCCCAGCATTTT.

The V call is TRBV10-2, the J call TRBJ2-2; 8 positions agree with TRBD2. CDR1 WSHSY and CDR2 SAAADI come from the germline V gene. J lost 6 bases, V lost 6 bases, and 9 bases had no gene match. This CDR3 comprises 15 residues. The CDR3 spells CASRASRGGPGELFF. The CDR3 DNA reads as TGCGCCAGCAGAGCGAGCCGGGGGGGCCCCGGGGAGCTGTTTTTT.

This clone was detected ten times or more. The chain joins TRBV13 to TRBJ1-1; a weak D match, TRBD1 (5 bases). Germline V lookup: CDR1 PRHDT, CDR2 FYEKMQ (reference sequence). The CDR3 extends over 13 amino acids. V lost 2 bases and J lost 5, with 9 bases in between. CDR3 sequence (DNA): TGTGCCAGCAGCTTACGCCCAGGGACTGAAGCTTTCTTT. It specifies CASSLRPGTEAFF.

The V gene is TRBV10-3, the J gene TRBJ1-3; D gene uncertain. CDR1 is ENHRY, CDR2 SYGVKD, per germline. This CDR3 spans 17 amino acids. Trimming cost V 4 bases and J 1 base, with 17 bases left between them. The CDR3 sequence is CAISGWAREESGNTIYF. In DNA form, the CDR3 reads TGTGCCATCAGTGGGTGGGCCCGGGAGGAATCTGGAAACACCATATATTTT.

This sequence joins TRBV18 and TRBJ2-6; 8 bases fit TRBD1. The trim removed 3 bases at V and 0 bases at J, leaving 10 bases unmatched. Germline CDR1 is KGHSH and CDR2 is LQKENI. The CDR3 length is 19 residues. CDR3 in amino acids: CASSPYQDRANSGANVLTF. CDR3 nucleotide sequence: TGTGCCAGCTCACCCTACCAGGACAGGGCCAACTCTGGGGCCAACGTCCTGACTTTC.

The J gene is TRBJ1-2, the V gene TRBV5-1; D is possibly TRBD1 (5 bases). Germline values: CDR1 SGHRS, CDR2 YFSETQ. Trimming left V 0 bases short and J 5 bases short, with 8 bases between. The CDR3 has 13 residues. The CDR3 sequence: CASSLAGGYGYTF. CDR3 nucleotide sequence: TGCGCCAGCAGCTTGGCCGGGGGGTATGGCTACACCTTC. The full variable domain, with the rest looked up from reference TRBV5-1 and TRBJ1-2, is KAGVTQTPRYLIKTRGQQVTLSCSPISGHRSVSWYQQTPGQGLQFLFEYFSETQRNKGNFPGRFSGRQFSNSRSEMNVSTLELGDSALYLCASSLAGGYGYTFGSGTRLTVV.

The genes are TRBV14 and TRBJ2-3; TRBD2 agrees at 7 bases. The CDR3 extends over 14 amino acids. Germline-derived CDR1 and CDR2 are SGHDN and FVKESK. Trimming removed 7 bases from V and 2 bases from J; junction bases left unmatched: 6. CDR3 DNA sequence: TGTGCCAGCAAAGGGAGACTAGCCACAGATACGCAGTATTTT. Translation: CASKGRLATDTQYF.

The gene calls are TRBV28 and TRBJ2-1, with D perhaps TRBD1 (6 bases). Trimming shortened V by 3 bases and J by 0 bases, and 9 bases separated the two germline ends. CDR1 MDHEN and CDR2 SYDVKM come from the germline V gene. The CDR3 consists of 15 residues. The CDR3 here is CASSFPDSSYNEQFF. CDR3 bases: TGTGCCAGCAGTTTTCCGGACAGCTCCTACAATGAGCAGTTCTTC.

The rearrangement links TRBV6-5 to TRBJ2-7; 10 positions agree with TRBD1. Germline CDR1 MNHEY, CDR2 SVGAGI. CDR3 length equals 12 residues. Germline trimming cut 9 bases from V and 6 bases from J; bases unmatched to any gene: 5. The DNA of the CDR3 is TGTGCCAGACGGGACAGGGGTTGCGAGCAGTACTTC. Its translation is CARRDRGCEQYF.

The J gene is TRBJ2-1, the V gene TRBV5-1; TRBD1 matches 8 bases. In germline, CDR1 is SGHRS, CDR2 YFSETQ. CDR3 length: 16 amino acids. With V trimmed by 7 bases and J by 7 bases, 16 bases remained unmatched. CDR3 loop: CASRMGGTGHGNEQFF. DNA for the CDR3: TGCGCCAGCCGGATGGGCGGGACAGGTCACGGAAATGAGCAGTTCTTC.

The V gene is TRBV7-2, the J gene TRBJ2-5; 11 bases align to TRBD2. Germline CDR1 is SGHTA and CDR2 is FQGNSA. CDR3 length equals 15 residues. J gave up 5 bases and V 7 bases, and 9 bases lay outside the gene matches. The chain's CDR3 is CASNIAGGHGETQYF. Written as DNA, the CDR3 is TGTGCCAGCAATATAGCGGGGGGGCATGGCGAGACCCAGTACTTC.

This chain joins TRBV19 and TRBJ1-1; D is ambiguous. Germline V CDR1 and CDR2: LNHDA, SQIVND (reference sequence). The V end was cut by 3 bases, the J end by 5 bases, with 4 bases between. The CDR3 spans 11 residues. The CDR3 nucleotides read TGTGCCAGTAGTATTCCGACTGAAGCTTTCTTT. Residues: CASSIPTEAFF.

This clone was counted a few times. The chain joins TRBV6-2 or TRBV6-3 to TRBJ2-7, with TRBD2 identical over 11 bases. The CDR3 spans 17 residues. The V segment lost 6 bases and the J segment 3 bases; nucleotides outside the gene matches: 13. CDR1 MNHEY and CDR2 SVGEGT come from the germline V gene. In DNA form, the CDR3 reads TGTGCCAGCAGCCCATTCGCGACTAGCGGGGAAGTCTACGAGCAGTACTTC. Encoded protein: CASSPFATSGEVYEQYF.

The V call is TRBV7-2, the J call TRBJ1-1, with a weak D call TRBD1 (5 bases). Trimming took 5 bases from V and 2 from J, leaving 12 bases between them. Germline V gene data show CDR1 as SGHTA and CDR2 as FQGNSA. The CDR3 has 14 residues. The CDR3 DNA is TGTGCCAGCAGCCTCAAGGGGCCAAACACTGAAGCTTTCTTT. Its protein product is CASSLKGPNTEAFF.

The J gene is TRBJ1-5, the V gene TRBV6-6; 9 bases are shared with TRBD1. The CDR3 loop spans 14 amino acids. From germline, CDR1 is MNHNY and CDR2 SVGAGI (reference sequence). Germline trimming cut 7 bases from V and 3 bases from J; bases unmatched to any gene: 4. The CDR3 protein is CASMGTGLNQPQHF. Here the CDR3 DNA reads TGTGCCAGCATGGGGACAGGGCTCAATCAGCCCCAGCATTTT.

V gene TRBV19 combines with J gene TRBJ1-2; unclear D gene. CDR3 length: 12 residues. Trimming took off 7 bases at V and 7 bases at J, with 13 bases between the two ends. The germline V gene has CDR1 LNHDA and CDR2 SQIVND (reference sequence). CDR3 sequence: CASIGGWLGYTF. The CDR3 nucleotides are TGTGCCAGTATTGGCGGCTGGCTTGGCTACACCTTC.

The V and J genes are TRBV27 and TRBJ2-1; 8 bases are a match to TRBD2. Germline V gene data show CDR1 as MNHEY and CDR2 as SMNVEV (reference sequence). Trimming removed 10 bases from V and 4 bases from J; junction bases left unmatched: 9. This CDR3 spans 14 amino acids. The chain's CDR3 is CAIASGGDYNEQFF. The CDR3 coding sequence is TGTGCCATCGCGAGCGGGGGCGATTACAATGAGCAGTTCTTC.

This sequence joins TRBV28 and TRBJ1-6, with 7 bases that match TRBD1. Losses at the gene ends were 6 bases for V and 0 bases for J; bases not matched to a gene: 5. CDR1 and CDR2 (germline): MDHEN, SYDVKM. There are 16 residues in the CDR3. This CDR3 is CASRGQKSSYNSPLHF. In nucleotides, the CDR3 is TGTGCCAGCAGGGGACAGAAGAGCTCCTATAATTCACCCCTCCACTTT.

V and J are TRBV7-2 and TRBJ1-2; perhaps TRBD1 as D (5 bases). Trimming removed 4 bases from V and 8 bases from J, with 14 bases in between. The CDR3 runs 13 residues. Looked up from germline, CDR1 is SGHTA and CDR2 is FQGNSA. In DNA, the CDR3 is TGTGCCAGCAGCTCTATCAGGGAGGGAGGCTACACCTTC. It codes for CASSSIREGGYTF.

CDR3 coding DNA: TGCAGCAGTCGGGACACACCAGGGAATGAGCAGTTCTTC. Translated, it gives CSSRDTPGNEQFF. This chain joins TRBV29-1 and TRBJ2-1, with D perhaps TRBD1 (6 bases). From germline, CDR1 is SQVTM and CDR2 ANQGSEA. This CDR3 spans 13 amino acids. V lost 8 bases and J lost 7, with 18 bases in between.

V gene TRBV18 combines with J gene TRBJ1-5; D unresolved. CDR3 length equals 15 residues. Germline V lookup: CDR1 KGHSH, CDR2 LQKENI. Trimming took 2 bases from V and 5 from J, leaving 13 bases between them. The CDR3 here is CASSPNAGSYQPQHF. The CDR3 coding sequence is TGTGCCAGCTCACCAAATGCGGGGAGCTATCAGCCCCAGCATTTT. The entire variable domain, with the rest obtained from reference TRBV18 and TRBJ1-5, is as follows: NAGVMQNPRHLVRRRGQEARLRCSPMKGHSHVYWYRQLPEEGLKFMVYLQKENIIDESGMPKERFSAEFPKEGPSILRIQQVVRGDSAAYFCASSPNAGSYQPQHFGDGTRLSIL.

This rearrangement joins TRBV7-2 to TRBJ1-1; perhaps TRBD1 as D (6 bases). CDR1 is SGHTA and CDR2 is FQGNSA in the germline V gene. This CDR3 region has 18 residues. Trimming took 0 bases from V and 0 from J, leaving 17 bases between them. CDR3 nucleotide sequence: TGTGCCAGCAGCTTAGCACGCGGCAGGGGAGTAATGAACACTGAAGCTTTCTTT. This translates into CASSLARGRGVMNTEAFF.

The CDR3 protein is CASSPSGRDTEAFF. The CDR3 DNA sequence: TGTGCCAGCAGTCCGTCGGGCAGGGACACTGAAGCTTTCTTT. The chain links TRBV28 to TRBJ1-1; perhaps TRBD1 as D (5 bases). V lost 5 bases to trimming and J lost 3 bases, with 13 bases between them. The CDR3 length is 14 residues. Looked up from germline, CDR1 is MDHEN and CDR2 is SYDVKM.

The V call is TRBV6-5, the J call TRBJ1-5, with D possibly TRBD1 on 5 matching bases. The CDR3 extends over 15 amino acids. Trimming took off 5 bases at V and 2 bases at J, with 13 bases between the two ends. CDR1 MNHEY and CDR2 SVGAGI come from the germline V gene. CDR3: CASSPSSRGNQPQHF. For the CDR3, the DNA is TGTGCCAGCAGTCCCAGTTCCAGGGGCAATCAGCCCCAGCATTTT.